This record concerns one T cell receptor beta chain sequence. Its specificity is unknown. The data stem from a study of metastatic and nonmetastatic thyroid tumors. Background on the study: Thyroid patients, malignant and benign, had repertoires compared across blood and tumor or nodule tissue. Regarding the study as a whole: Reported TCR beta diversity, measured in blood and tumor, was significantly higher for malignant thyroid tumors than for benign nodules.

The CDR3 runs 15 residues. Unmatched junction bases numbered 10, after V lost 5 bases and J lost 7 bases. CDR1 and CDR2 (germline): SGHVS, FQNEAQ. Per the original data handling: The distant-metastasis classifier for papillary thyroid cancer was built from CDR3 differences across clinicopathological groups. TCRdb reanalyzed the PCR reads via MiXCR. These V and J calls derive from TCRdb rather than the authors' analysis. The sample records 8,300 or so clones, more than 25% being singletons. Thyroid surgery was performed in patients who had received no treatment beforehand. The chain combines TRBV7-8 with TRBJ2-1; the match to TRBD1 covers 8 bases. The sequence derives from a male donor with papillary thyroid cancer or a benign thyroid nodule (not recorded which). Some clones in this sample may be carry-over from other donors' samples. Material: tumor tissue. The CDR3 loop is CASSPGQGLANEQFF. DNA for the CDR3: TGTGCCAGCAGCCCAGGACAGGGACTGGCGAATGAGCAGTTCTTC.